The 3 T cell receptor beta chains presented below share a single source sample, sequenced in a study of T cell repertoires in cytomegalovirus infection. TCRdb independently ran MiXCR on the reads; one entry per CDR3 protein. The sample carries about 310,000 distinct CDR3 sequences, 15% to 20% recorded once. Sequenced input: PBMCs. These receptors were obtained from a human donor in good health (CMV status not recorded). Some clones in this sample may be carry-over from other donors' samples.

This clonotype was counted only a few times. The rearrangement joins TRBV7-6 to TRBJ2-7; D not resolved. CDR1 is SGHVS, CDR2 FNYEAQ, per germline. The germline V and J ends were trimmed by 1 base and 5 bases, with 18 bases remaining between them. The CDR3 runs to 16 residues. CDR3 residues: CASSLGSTVVAHEQYF. CDR3 coding DNA: TGTGCCAGCAGCTTAGGGTCAACAGTAGTCGCCCACGAGCAGTACTTC.

This chain joins TRBV4-3 and TRBJ2-3, with TRBD2 matching 14 bases. Germline values: CDR1 LGHNA, CDR2 YSLEER. V trimming: 1 base; J trimming: 2 bases; junction bases outside the gene matches: 5. This CDR3 spans 18 amino acids. DNA of the CDR3: TGCGCCAGCAGCCAAGGACTAGCGGGGGGGCCTCACACAGATACGCAGTATTTT. Translating it yields CASSQGLAGGPHTDTQYF.

The CDR3 is CASSPSPGQNLYGYTF. The CDR3 nucleotides are TGCGCCAGCAGCCCTAGTCCGGGACAGAACCTCTATGGCTACACCTTC. This rearrangement joins TRBV4-1 to TRBJ1-2, with 7 bases fitting TRBD1. The CDR3 contains 16 residues. Germline V gene data show CDR1 as MGHRA and CDR2 as YSYEKL. V was clipped by 4 bases and J by 4 bases; unmatched bases: 12.